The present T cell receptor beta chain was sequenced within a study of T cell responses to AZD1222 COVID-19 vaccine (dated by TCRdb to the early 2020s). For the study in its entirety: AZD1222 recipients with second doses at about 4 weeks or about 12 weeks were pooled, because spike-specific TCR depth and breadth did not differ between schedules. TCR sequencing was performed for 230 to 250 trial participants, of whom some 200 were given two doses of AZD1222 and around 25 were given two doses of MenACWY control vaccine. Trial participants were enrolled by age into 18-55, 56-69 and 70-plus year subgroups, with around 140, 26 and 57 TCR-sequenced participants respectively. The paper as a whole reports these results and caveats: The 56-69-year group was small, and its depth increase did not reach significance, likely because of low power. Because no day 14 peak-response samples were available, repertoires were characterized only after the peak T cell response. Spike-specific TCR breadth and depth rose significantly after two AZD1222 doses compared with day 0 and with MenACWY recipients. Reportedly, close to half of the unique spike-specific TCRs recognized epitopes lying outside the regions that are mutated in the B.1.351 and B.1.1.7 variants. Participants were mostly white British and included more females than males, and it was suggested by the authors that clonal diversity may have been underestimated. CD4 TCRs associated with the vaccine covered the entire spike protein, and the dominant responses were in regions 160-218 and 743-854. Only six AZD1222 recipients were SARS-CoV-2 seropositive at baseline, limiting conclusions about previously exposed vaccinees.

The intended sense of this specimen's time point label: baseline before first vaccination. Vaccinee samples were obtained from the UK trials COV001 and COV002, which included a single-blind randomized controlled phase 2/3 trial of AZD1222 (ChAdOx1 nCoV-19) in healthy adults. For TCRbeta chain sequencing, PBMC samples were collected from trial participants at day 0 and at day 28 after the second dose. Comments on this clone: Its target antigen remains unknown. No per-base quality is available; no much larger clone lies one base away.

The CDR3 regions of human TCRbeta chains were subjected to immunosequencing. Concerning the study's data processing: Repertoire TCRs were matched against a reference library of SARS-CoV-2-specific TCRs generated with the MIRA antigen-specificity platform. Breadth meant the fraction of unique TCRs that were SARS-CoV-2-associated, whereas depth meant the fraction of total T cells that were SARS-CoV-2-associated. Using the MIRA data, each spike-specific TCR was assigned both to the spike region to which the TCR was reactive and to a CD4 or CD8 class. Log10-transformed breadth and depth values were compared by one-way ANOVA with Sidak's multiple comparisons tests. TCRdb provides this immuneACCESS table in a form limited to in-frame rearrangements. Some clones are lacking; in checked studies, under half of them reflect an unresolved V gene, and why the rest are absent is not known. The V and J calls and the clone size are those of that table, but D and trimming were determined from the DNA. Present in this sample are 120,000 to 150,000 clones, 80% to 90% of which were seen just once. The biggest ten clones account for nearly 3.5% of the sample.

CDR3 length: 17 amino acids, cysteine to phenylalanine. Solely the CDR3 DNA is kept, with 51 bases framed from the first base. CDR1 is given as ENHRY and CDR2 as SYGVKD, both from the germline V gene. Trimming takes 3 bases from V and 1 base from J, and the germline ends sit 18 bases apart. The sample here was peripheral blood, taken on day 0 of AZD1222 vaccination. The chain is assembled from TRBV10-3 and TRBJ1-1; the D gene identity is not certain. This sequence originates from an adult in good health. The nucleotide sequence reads TGTGCCATCAGTGATGAAATGCGGGTTGATGGGAACACTGAAGCTTTCTTT. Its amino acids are CAISDEMRVDGNTEAFF.